This T cell receptor (beta chain) was identified in a study of glioma-infiltrating T cells after dendritic cell vaccination. Amplification used 60 V beta primers and 13 J beta primers. Clones were read by immunoSEQ multiplex PCR, and TCRdb kept only the in-frame ones, dropping some. The sample includes tens of thousands of clones, 81% of them seen just once. Trimming at V came to 1 base and at J to 0 bases, leaving 6 bases not matched to a gene. Germline V gene data show CDR1 as LGHNA and CDR2 as YSLEER. The CDR3 spans 17 residues. The receptor was derived from a human donor with glioblastoma. This chain joins TRBV4-3 and TRBJ1-1; 9 positions match TRBD1. The specimen comprised blood, sampled before dendritic cell vaccination. CDR3: CASSQGTGGVLNTEAFF. CDR3 nucleotides: TGCGCCAGCAGCCAAGGAACAGGGGGCGTTCTGAACACTGAAGCTTTCTTT.